A single T cell receptor (beta chain) is shown here with its context. What it recognizes is unknown. The V end was cut by 5 bases, the J end by 0 bases, with 11 bases between. This CDR3 is built from 16 residues. Germline-derived CDR1 and CDR2 are MNHEY and SMNVEV (reference sequence). The data are from a study of T cell repertoires in cytomegalovirus infection. Study-level background: Public TCR beta signatures marked donors with CMV infection and the matching HLA.

In TCRdb, the reads were re-called with MiXCR into one record per CDR3 protein. Of approximately 150,000 distinct CDR3 sequences in the sample, about 6% were seen once. Study-wide results and limits: The ex vivo response was dominated by HLA-C-restricted CMV-specific TCR beta clonotypes.

The sample comprised PBMCs. The chain employs TRBV27 and TRBJ1-6; maybe TRBD1 (5 bases). The sequence was obtained from a human donor in good health (CMV status not recorded). Some clones in this sample may be carry-over from other donors' samples. The CDR3 coding sequence is TGTGCCAGCAGTGTTACAGGTCCCTCCTATAATTCACCCCTCCACTTT. As protein: CASSVTGPSYNSPLHF.